What follows are 22 T cell receptor beta chains derived from one specimen sequenced in a study of CD4 T cells in relation to SARS-CoV-2 and coronaviruses. CD4+ T cells from unexposed donors were obtained before the COVID-19 pandemic (2011-2018). Using immunoSEQ multiplex PCR, the repertoire was profiled, and TCRdb retains in-frame clones only, with some absent. The sample shows around 65,000 clones, 80% to 90% of them seen only once. The sequenced sample was memory CD4+ T cells from PBMCs. These TCRs come from a human donor in good health.

This chain links TRBV4-1 with TRBJ1-3; D is unresolved. The germline gives CDR1 MGHRA, CDR2 YSYEKL. The CDR3 covers 13 residues. V dropped 3 bases and J dropped 5 bases, with 8 bases sitting between them. The CDR3 loop is CASSHTLRNTIYF. CDR3 in DNA: TGCGCCAGCAGCCACACTTTAAGAAACACCATATATTTT.

V gene TRBV5-6 combines with J gene TRBJ1-2; D gene unclear. This CDR3 has 13 amino acids. Per germline, CDR1 SGHDT and CDR2 YYEEEE. Between the trimmed V and J ends, which lost 2 bases and 6 bases, there was a span of 11 bases. The CDR3 nucleotides are TGTGCCAGCAGCTTCAGGCGGGTCAATGGCTACACCTTC. It codes for CASSFRRVNGYTF.

The chain is built from TRBV4-1 and TRBJ2-5; D is undetermined. Trimming stripped 1 base from V and 1 base from J, with 1 base between. This CDR3 comprises 12 residues. Germline V gene sequence: CDR1 MGHRA, CDR2 YSYEKL. CDR3 sequence reads: CASSQGQETQYF. Written as DNA, the CDR3 is TGCGCCAGCAGCCAAGGCCAAGAGACCCAGTACTTC.

The chain employs TRBV7-2 and TRBJ2-7; D remains unclear. Germline V lookup: CDR1 SGHTA, CDR2 FQGNSA. This CDR3 region has 14 residues. Trimming removed 0 bases from V and 2 bases from J, with 8 bases in between. CDR3 amino acids: CASSLARSTYEQYF. The CDR3 nucleotides are TGTGCCAGCAGCTTAGCTCGGAGCACCTACGAGCAGTACTTC.

The chain carries TRBV12-5 and TRBJ2-3; TRBD2 aligns across 9 bases. V lost 1 base, J lost 5 bases, and 4 bases stayed unmatched. This CDR3 has 15 residues. CDR1 is LGHNT, CDR2 FRNRAP, per germline. The CDR3 reads CASGLGGGVKDTQYF. The DNA of the CDR3 is TGTGCTAGTGGTTTGGGCGGGGGGGTTAAAGATACGCAGTATTTT.

CDR3 in DNA: TGTGCCAGTGGAGCGACAGGAACCAATGAAAAACTGTTTTTT. It codes for CASGATGTNEKLFF. This chain uses TRBV19 with TRBJ1-4, with a weak D call TRBD1 (6 bases). The V gene's germline CDR1 is LNHDA and CDR2 SQIVND (reference sequence). The CDR3 spans 14 residues. The ends were cut back, 8 bases at V and 5 bases at J, with 15 bases in the middle.

The rearrangement links TRBV6-6 to TRBJ2-7, with D unresolved. V was pared by 10 bases and J by 2 bases, with 21 bases between. CDR3 length equals 15 residues. The V gene's germline CDR1 is MNHNY and CDR2 SVGAGI (reference sequence). The CDR3 is CATSRTADGTYEQYF. CDR3 coding DNA: TGTGCCACATCTAGAACGGCAGACGGTACCTACGAGCAGTACTTC.

The chain employs TRBV5-1 and TRBJ2-7, with TRBD1 identical over 7 bases. Germline V lookup: CDR1 SGHRS, CDR2 YFSETQ. CDR3 length equals 14 residues. The ends lost 0 bases at V and 2 bases at J; junction bases unmatched: 2. DNA of the CDR3: TGCGCCAGCAGCTTGGCTCAGGGGGCCTACGAGCAGTACTTC. This translates into CASSLAQGAYEQYF.

V usage is TRBV28 and J usage is TRBJ1-1; 7 positions agree with TRBD1. The CDR3 has 12 residues. Germline loops: CDR1 MDHEN, CDR2 SYDVKM. Trimming took 5 bases from V and 9 from J; bases not matched to a gene: 6. The CDR3 DNA is TGTGCCAGCAGTCTCACGACAGGGCAAGCTTTCTTT. This encodes CASSLTTGQAFF.

V and J are TRBV29-1 and TRBJ1-4; D unclear. Trimming pared 7 bases from V and 5 bases from J, leaving 14 bases between. Germline CDR1 and CDR2: SQVTM and ANQGSEA. The CDR3 is made up of 13 amino acids. The CDR3 sequence: CSAEVGGNEKLFF. The CDR3, as DNA: TGCAGCGCGGAAGTCGGCGGCAATGAAAAACTGTTTTTT.

The chain carries TRBV25-1 and TRBJ1-1; the D gene is possibly TRBD1 (5 bases). The CDR3 is 15 amino acids. Germline loops: CDR1 MGHDK, CDR2 SYGVNS. V was shortened by 3 bases and J by 3 bases, with 14 bases between the two germline ends. The CDR3 loop is CASSDSRGGDTEAFF. The CDR3 nucleotides read TGTGCCAGCAGTGATTCGAGGGGCGGAGACACTGAAGCTTTCTTT.

The genes are TRBV30 and TRBJ2-1; D may be TRBD1 or TRBD2 (5 bases each). The germline gives CDR1 GTSNPN, CDR2 SVGIG (reference sequence). V shed 7 bases and J shed 6 bases, with 13 bases lying between them. The CDR3 runs 12 residues. CDR3 protein: CASPSGTNEQFF. The CDR3 DNA reads TGTGCCTCTCCTTCCGGGACCAATGAGCAGTTCTTC.

This chain connects TRBV7-2 to TRBJ2-7; D might be TRBD1 (6 bases). Germline CDR1 reads SGHTA; CDR2 reads FQGNSA. This CDR3 contains 13 residues. Trimming took off 3 bases at V and 6 bases at J, with 12 bases between the two ends. This chain's CDR3 is CASSFAGTSEQYF. The CDR3 coding sequence is TGTGCCAGCAGCTTTGCCGGGACAAGCGAGCAGTACTTC.

J is TRBJ1-5 and V is TRBV6-6; TRBD1 might be the D (5 bases). Germline CDR1 MNHNY, CDR2 SVGAGI (reference sequence). This CDR3 contains 15 residues. The V and J ends lost 1 base and 5 bases respectively, with 12 bases between them. The CDR3 loop is CASSYLGDGDQPQHF. CDR3 DNA: TGTGCCAGCAGTTACTTGGGGGACGGTGATCAGCCCCAGCATTTT.

The chain recombines TRBV28 with TRBJ1-2; 7 nucleotides match TRBD1. Germline V lookup: CDR1 MDHEN, CDR2 SYDVKM. CDR3 length: 13 residues. The ends lost 7 bases at V and 3 bases at J; junction bases unmatched: 5. The CDR3: CASKITGDYGYTF. The DNA for the CDR3 is TGTGCCAGCAAAATTACAGGGGACTATGGCTACACCTTC.

This clone was seen only a few times. The chain combines TRBV28 with TRBJ1-2, with 9 bases that match TRBD1. The trim removed 6 bases at V and 5 bases at J, leaving 7 bases unmatched. Germline V gene lookup returns CDR1 MDHEN and CDR2 SYDVKM. The CDR3 has 14 residues. CDR3 nucleotide sequence: TGTGCCAGCAGACCTGACAGGGGGTGGTATGGCTACACCTTC. Its translation: CASRPDRGWYGYTF.

The chain employs TRBV10-3 and TRBJ1-2, with D uncertain. CDR3 length: 13 residues. The germline V gene has CDR1 ENHRY and CDR2 SYGVKD. V shed 8 bases and J shed 8 bases, with 18 bases lying between them. In DNA, the CDR3 is TGTGCCATCCAGTCCGCGTCTGTGGTCGGCTACACCTTC. Protein: CAIQSASVVGYTF.

The V gene is TRBV7-9, the J gene TRBJ2-6; D unresolved. From germline, CDR1 is SEHNR and CDR2 FQNEAQ (reference sequence). CDR3 length equals 15 residues. Trimming cost V 6 bases and J 0 bases, with 9 bases left between them. Here the CDR3 DNA reads TGTGCCAGCAGTTCACAGCACTCTGGGGCCAACGTCCTGACTTTC. Its protein product is CASSSQHSGANVLTF.

The chain uses TRBV11-2 and TRBJ2-3; maybe TRBD2 (5 bases). V gave up 3 bases and J gave up 3 bases, with 19 bases separating them. CDR1 is SGHAT, CDR2 FQNNGV, per germline. This CDR3 contains 17 residues. CDR3 loop: CASSFLRTGKDTDTQYF. The CDR3 DNA follows: TGTGCCAGCAGCTTCCTCCGGACCGGGAAAGATACAGATACGCAGTATTTT.

V and J are TRBV5-5 and TRBJ2-3, with D possibly matching TRBD1 (6 bases). Trimming pared 0 bases from V and 0 bases from J, leaving 17 bases between. This CDR3 has 18 amino acids. Germline V gene lookup returns CDR1 SGHKS and CDR2 YYEKEE (reference sequence). Here the CDR3 reads CASSLALSWTASTDTQYF. In DNA form, the CDR3 reads TGTGCCAGCAGCTTGGCCTTATCTTGGACAGCTAGCACAGATACGCAGTATTTT.

The chain is built from TRBV9 and TRBJ2-2; 10 bases are shared with TRBD2. The ends lost 3 bases at V and 8 bases at J; junction bases unmatched: 13. This CDR3 has 17 residues. Looked up from germline, CDR1 is SGDLS and CDR2 is YYNGEE. CDR3 residues: CASSALPGLALGGELFF. The CDR3 DNA sequence: TGTGCCAGCAGCGCGCTACCGGGACTAGCGCTAGGGGGGGAGCTGTTTTTT.

The V call is TRBV5-1, the J call TRBJ1-1; TRBD1 aligns across 7 bases. V was pared by 3 bases and J by 5 bases, with 13 bases of the junction left unmatched. This CDR3 is built from 16 residues. Germline V gives CDR1 SGHRS, CDR2 YFSETQ. CDR3 residues: CASSYGQESFITEAFF. The CDR3 DNA follows: TGCGCCAGCAGCTATGGACAGGAATCTTTTATAACTGAAGCTTTCTTT.